The T cell receptor beta chain described here comes from a study of molecular identifiers for immune sequencing clone quantification (dated by TCRdb to the late 2010s). About the study as a whole: In a replicate experiment, RNA from 20,000 or 100,000 naive CD8 T cells was split into five aliquots, four of which were sequenced. CD8 T cells were used in a methods study to benchmark molecular-identifier clustering-based TCR repertoire sequencing (MIDCIRS) and TCR RNA copy counting. The investigation overall reported the following: Clones above 20 RNA copies held over 99% of molecules in CMV-specific effector cells but under 1% in naive cells. A single cell's worth of spiked-in Jurkat TCR RNA was reported detectable even among one million naive CD8 T cells. When barcode sub-clustering was left out, chimeric consensus sequences inflated TCR diversity, with chimeras reaching as high as 47%. The naive libraries included spiked-in Jurkat TCR RNA (about 9 copies' worth), and this Jurkat TCR RNA is not part of the donor repertoire. The sizes of highly expanded clones could end up underestimated when identical TCR molecules share a barcode. Modeling indicated around 3.2 TCR RNA copies recovered per cell, compared with 9.5 to 10 by digital PCR, which implies a capture efficiency of around 30%.

Inclusive of the bounding cysteine and phenylalanine, the CDR3 is 15 residues long. The kept DNA is CDR3 alone, 45 bases in frame from the first base. V is clipped by 0 bases and J by 3 bases, and the sequence between their germline boundaries is 9 bases long. CDR1 MNHEY and CDR2 SVGAGI were looked up in the germline V gene. Only a few counts were recorded for this clonotype. Its cognate antigen has yet to be identified. It has no much larger one-base neighbor in the sample; base qualities were not kept. The library came from PCR. This sample was sequenced with a NextSeq 500. Bulk TCR libraries were prepared as previously described, using TCR primers listed in Table S5. The Qiagen AllPrep DNA/RNA kit was used to purify total RNA. Before analysis, reads from multiple sequencing runs of one library were combined. In the original analysis: Only reads with exact TCR constant sequence were kept, trimmed to 150 nt, and grouped by their 12-nt molecular barcodes. Reads inside each barcode group were sub-clustered using a 15% Levenshtein threshold, and a quality-weighted consensus sequence was constructed for each RNA molecule. Non-functional sequences were filtered out, along with any lower-count sequence sitting one edit away from another sequence. Based on fitting two negative binomial distributions, any barcode sub-cluster with under 20% of the maximum read count was discarded. TCRdb passed the public sequencing reads through fastp at Q25 and MiXCR, retaining productive beta sequences. Every distinct CDR3 protein forms one entry, paired with its most common genes and DNA. The V and J calls follow TCRdb's processing rather than the paper's. Across this sample there are tens of thousands of distinct CDR3 sequences, with about a third seen only once. Less than 5% of the sample is in the top ten clones.

Libraries of naive CD8 T cells were generated from roughly 21,000 to 960,000 sorted cells, with 10%, 30% or 50% of the purified RNA used. On a BD FACSAria II, naive CD8 T cells were FACS-sorted as CD8+CD4-CCR7+CD45RA+ and collected into RLT Plus buffer. To test detection sensitivity, Jurkat RNA equal to around nine TCR copies was added to samples of roughly 19,000-1,100,000 naive CD8 T cells. CD8 T cells were enriched using RosetteSep CD8+ T Cell Enrichment Cocktail and Ficoll-Paque, and the enriched cells then underwent ACK red cell lysis. Sequencing used naive CD8+ T cells from blood, with Jurkat cell RNA spiked in. The cell subset or site label corresponds to: FACS-sorted CD8+CD4-CCR7+CD45RA+ naive T cells. This TCR derives from a human donor in good health. Some libraries in this study had Jurkat cell RNA spiked in. The chain joins TRBV6-5 to TRBJ1-5; a confident D gene designation cannot be given. The CDR3 corresponds to CASSYSAGSNQPQHF. The DNA sequence is TGTGCCAGCAGTTACTCGGCGGGATCCAATCAGCCCCAGCATTTT.